The 3 T cell receptor beta chains reported below all come from one sample, sequenced in a study of blood T cell repertoires in COVID-19 (dated by TCRdb to about 2020). The method behind the library was the immunoSEQ multiplex PCR assay. TCRdb re-hosts the immuneACCESS table, in-frame sequences only. Its copies lack some clones; in the studies checked, an unresolved V gene accounts for under half of them, and the cause for the rest is not known. In all, the sample holds more than 110,000 clones, and 80% to 85% of those were seen once. The top ten constitute 3.5% to 4.5% of the sample. Sequenced: peripheral blood. These receptors all come from an older woman with acute or convalescent COVID-19.

The chain recombines TRBV6-5 with TRBJ1-2; D is ambiguous. This CDR3 has 12 residues. Germline V gene sequence: CDR1 MNHEY, CDR2 SVGAGI. The germline V and J ends were trimmed by 0 bases and 8 bases, with 7 bases remaining between them. The CDR3 DNA follows: TGTGCCAGCAGTTACTCGAATGGCGGCTACACCTTC. This translates into CASSYSNGGYTF.

This chain uses TRBV9 with TRBJ1-6, with TRBD1 as a possible D gene (6 bases). Trimming stripped 0 bases from V and 7 bases from J, with 17 bases between. The length of the CDR3 is 17 residues. CDR1 and CDR2 from the germline V gene are SGDLS and YYNGEE. CDR3 DNA: TGTGCCAGCAGCGTAGAGCCCAGGGGAGGGCCCAATTCACCCCTCCACTTT. It is translated as CASSVEPRGGPNSPLHF. The full variable domain, completed using reference TRBV9 and TRBJ1-6, is DSGVTQTPKHLITATGQRVTLRCSPRSGDLSVYWYQQSLDQGLQFLIQYYNGEERAKGNILERFSAQQFPDLHSELNLSSLELGDSALYFCASSVEPRGGPNSPLHFGNGTRLTVT.

The chain couples TRBV7-9 to TRBJ1-3; D call uncertain. Germline CDR1 SEHNR, CDR2 FQNEAQ (reference sequence). Trimming cost V 2 bases and J 0 bases, with 5 bases left between them. The CDR3 runs 14 residues. CDR3: CASSLRFSGNTIYF. CDR3 nucleotides: TGTGCCAGCAGCTTACGTTTCTCTGGAAACACCATATATTTT. The whole variable domain, filled in from reference TRBV7-9 and TRBJ1-3, reads DTGVSQNPRHKITKRGQNVTFRCDPISEHNRLYWYRQTLGQGPEFLTYFQNEAQLEKSRLLSDRFSAERPKGSFSTLEIQRTEQGDSAMYLCASSLRFSGNTIYFGEGSWLTVV.